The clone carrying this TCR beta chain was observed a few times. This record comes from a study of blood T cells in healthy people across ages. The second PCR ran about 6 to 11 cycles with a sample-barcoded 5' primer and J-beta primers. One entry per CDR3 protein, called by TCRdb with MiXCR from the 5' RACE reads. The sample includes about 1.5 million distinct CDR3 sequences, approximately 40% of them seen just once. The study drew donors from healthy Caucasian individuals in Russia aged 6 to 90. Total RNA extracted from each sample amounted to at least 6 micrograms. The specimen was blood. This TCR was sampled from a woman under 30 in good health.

The CDR3 loop is CASSESPRDRYNYGYTF. CDR3 nucleotides: TGCGCCAGCAGTGAGTCTCCCAGGGACAGATATAACTATGGCTACACCTTC. The chain links TRBV10-1 to TRBJ1-2, with 7 nucleotides matching TRBD1. This CDR3 region has 17 residues. Trimming removed 0 bases from V and 1 base from J; junction bases left unmatched: 8. Germline CDR1 is WNHNN and CDR2 is SYGVQD (reference sequence).